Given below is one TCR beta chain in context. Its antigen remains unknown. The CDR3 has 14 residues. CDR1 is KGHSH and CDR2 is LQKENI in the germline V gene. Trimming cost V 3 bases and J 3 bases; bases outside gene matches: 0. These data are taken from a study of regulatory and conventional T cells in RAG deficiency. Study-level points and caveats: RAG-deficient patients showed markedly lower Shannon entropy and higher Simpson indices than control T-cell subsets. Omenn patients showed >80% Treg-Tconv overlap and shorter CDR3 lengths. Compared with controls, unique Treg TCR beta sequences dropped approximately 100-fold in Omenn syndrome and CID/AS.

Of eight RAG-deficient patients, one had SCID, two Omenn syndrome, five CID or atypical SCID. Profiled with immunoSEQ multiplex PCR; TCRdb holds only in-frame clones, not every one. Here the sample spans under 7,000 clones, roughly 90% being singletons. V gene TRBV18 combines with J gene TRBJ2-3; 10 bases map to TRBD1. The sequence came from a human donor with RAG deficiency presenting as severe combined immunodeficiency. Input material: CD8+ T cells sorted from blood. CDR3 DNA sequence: TGTGCCAGCTCACCGGGACAGGGGACAGATACGCAGTATTTT. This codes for CASSPGQGTDTQYF.